This entry lists 21 T cell receptor beta chains sequenced from one sample in a study of blood T cell repertoires in COVID-19. The repertoire was sequenced with immunoSEQ multiplex PCR; TCRdb's copy has only in-frame clones and lacks some. The sample lists 150,000 to 190,000 clones, 80% to 90% occurring once. Sample: peripheral blood. The receptors here all came from a woman aged 40 to 50 with acute or convalescent COVID-19.

The CDR3 protein is CASSEATSVDEQYF. Written as DNA, the CDR3 is TGTGCCAGCAGTGAAGCAACCTCGGTAGACGAGCAGTACTTC. The gene calls are TRBV6-1 and TRBJ2-7; D unclear. Germline lookup yields CDR1 MNHNS and CDR2 SASEGT. Between the trimmed V and J ends, which lost 0 bases and 5 bases, there was a span of 11 bases. The CDR3 contains 14 residues.

The V call is TRBV5-4, the J call TRBJ1-1, with D uncertain. The germline CDR1 and CDR2 sequences are SGHNT and YYREEE (reference sequence). The CDR3 covers 13 residues. V dropped 0 bases and J dropped 1 base, with 4 bases sitting between them. The chain's CDR3 is CASSLAGNTEAFF. Here the CDR3 DNA reads TGTGCCAGCAGCTTGGCAGGGAACACTGAAGCTTTCTTT.

The genes are TRBV27 and TRBJ2-2, with a tentative D call TRBD1 (5 bases). Germline V gene data show CDR1 as MNHEY and CDR2 as SMNVEV (reference sequence). V lost 5 bases and J lost 1, with 11 bases in between. CDR3 length: 15 residues. The CDR3 DNA reads as TGTGCCAGCAGTAACCCCGGACAGAACACCGGGGAGCTGTTTTTT. Translating it yields CASSNPGQNTGELFF.

The chain uses TRBV30 and TRBJ2-7; 10 bases line up with TRBD2. There are 12 residues in the CDR3. V gave up 3 bases and J gave up 12 bases; unmatched junction bases: 8. CDR1 and CDR2 from the germline V gene are GTSNPN and SVGIG (reference sequence). The DNA for the CDR3 is TGTGCCTGGAGCGGGCTAGCGGGAGTTCGGTACTTC. It translates to CAWSGLAGVRYF.

The V gene is TRBV28, the J gene TRBJ1-2; D is perhaps TRBD1 (6 bases). V lost 7 bases and J lost 5, with 17 bases in between. CDR1 is MDHEN, CDR2 SYDVKM, per germline. The CDR3 consists of 14 residues. The CDR3 nucleotides are TGTGCCAGCAATATTGGGGGGGCAGAATATGGCTACACCTTC. Residues: CASNIGGAEYGYTF.

The chain carries TRBV9 and TRBJ1-2, with D tentatively TRBD1 (6 bases). V lost 1 base to trimming and J lost 2 bases, with 12 bases between them. Germline V gene lookup returns CDR1 SGDLS and CDR2 YYNGEE. This CDR3 has 15 amino acids. In nucleotides, the CDR3 is TGTGCCAGCAGCGTATCTACCGGGACAAACTATGGCTACACCTTC. Protein: CASSVSTGTNYGYTF.

The chain is built from TRBV5-1 and TRBJ2-7, with 9 bases matching TRBD1. V shed 5 bases, J shed 2 bases, and the junction held 8 bases outside the gene matches. Germline V gives CDR1 SGHRS, CDR2 YFSETQ. The CDR3 is 15 residues long. The DNA for the CDR3 is TGCGCCAGCAGGTTCGGGACAGGGACTGCCTACGAGCAGTACTTC. Encoded protein: CASRFGTGTAYEQYF.

V and J are TRBV24-1 and TRBJ2-1, with D possibly being TRBD1 (5 bases). Germline V gene sequence: CDR1 KGHDR, CDR2 SFDVKD. V was clipped by 6 bases and J by 2 bases, with 13 bases between them. The CDR3 length is 15 residues. The CDR3 spells CATSPRDPPYNEQFF. CDR3 nucleotide sequence: TGTGCCACCAGTCCCAGGGATCCCCCCTACAATGAGCAGTTCTTC.

The count of this clone is one. The chain has TRBV5-1 and TRBJ2-7; D not resolved. Germline CDR1 and CDR2: SGHRS and YFSETQ. The CDR3 contains 14 residues. V was clipped by 0 bases and J by 2 bases, with 9 bases between them. CDR3 nucleotides: TGCGCCAGCAGCTTGGGGGCAGACCCCTACGAGCAGTACTTC. Amino acid sequence: CASSLGADPYEQYF. Variable domain in full (rest from reference TRBV5-1 and TRBJ2-7): KAGVTQTPRYLIKTRGQQVTLSCSPISGHRSVSWYQQTPGQGLQFLFEYFSETQRNKGNFPGRFSGRQFSNSRSEMNVSTLELGDSALYLCASSLGADPYEQYFGPGTRLTVT.

This chain connects TRBV3-1 (or the pseudogene TRBV3-2) to TRBJ1-1, with D uncertain. Trimming took off 0 bases at V and 1 base at J, with 9 bases between the two ends. From germline, CDR1 is LGHDT and CDR2 YNNKEL (reference sequence). This CDR3 is built from 15 residues. The chain's CDR3 is CASSQDLQTNTEAFF. CDR3 DNA sequence: TGTGCCAGCAGCCAAGATCTACAGACGAACACTGAAGCTTTCTTT.

The gene calls are TRBV27 and TRBJ2-7; D not resolved. Germline V gene lookup returns CDR1 MNHEY and CDR2 SMNVEV (reference sequence). The CDR3 contains 14 residues. V was clipped by 1 base and J by 0 bases, with 7 bases between them. CDR3 sequence reads: CASSLWADSYEQYF. The CDR3 region has the DNA TGTGCCAGCAGTTTATGGGCAGACTCCTACGAGCAGTACTTC.

Written as DNA, the CDR3 is TGTGCCAGCAGCCGAGGAAGGACACCCCATGGCAATGAGCAGTTCTTC. Translation: CASSRGRTPHGNEQFF. The chain uses TRBV3-1 (or the pseudogene TRBV3-2) and TRBJ2-1, with a possible D match to TRBD1 (5 bases). Trimming removed 4 bases at V and 6 bases at J, with 19 bases between. The CDR3 has 16 amino acids. Per the germline V gene, CDR1 is LGHDT and CDR2 is YNNKEL (reference sequence).

The table lists this clone with a count of one. The chain combines TRBV29-1 with TRBJ2-5; 11 positions match TRBD2. CDR3 length equals 13 residues. V was clipped by 4 bases and J by 3 bases; unmatched bases: 1. Germline V gene data show CDR1 as SQVTM and CDR2 as ANQGSEA. CDR3 residues: CSVGGLAEETQYF. The CDR3 DNA reads as TGCAGCGTTGGGGGACTAGCGGAAGAGACCCAGTACTTC.

This clone appeared once. The V call is TRBV6-1, the J call TRBJ1-2; 12 bases map to TRBD1. This CDR3 contains 17 residues. Germline V CDR1 and CDR2: MNHNS, SASEGT. Losses at the gene ends were 4 bases for V and 2 bases for J; bases not matched to a gene: 8. CDR3 region: CASSAGDRGRPNYGYTF. The CDR3 nucleotides are TGTGCCAGCAGTGCTGGGGACAGGGGGCGACCGAACTATGGCTACACCTTC.

The chain uses TRBV6-6 and TRBJ1-3; D gene uncertain. Per the germline V gene, CDR1 is MNHNY and CDR2 is SVGAGI (reference sequence). The CDR3 spans 14 residues. Deletions cut 2 bases from V and 8 bases from J, with 13 bases between. The chain's CDR3 is CASSYADREYTIYF. The CDR3 coding sequence is TGTGCCAGCAGTTACGCGGATAGGGAGTACACCATATATTTT.

CDR3: CASSQDRLRKRYF. Written as DNA, the CDR3 is TGTGCCAGCAGCCAAGATCGTTTACGGAAGCGGTACTTC. The chain carries TRBV3-1 (or the pseudogene TRBV3-2) and TRBJ2-7; D not certain. From germline, CDR1 is LGHDT and CDR2 YNNKEL (reference sequence). Trimming removed 0 bases at V and 12 bases at J, with 15 bases between. The CDR3 runs 13 residues.

This sequence joins TRBV18 and TRBJ1-2; D is possibly TRBD1 (6 bases). Between the trimmed V and J ends, which lost 3 bases and 5 bases, there was a span of 10 bases. CDR1 is KGHSH and CDR2 is LQKENI in the germline V gene. CDR3 length equals 13 residues. The CDR3 coding sequence is TGTGCCAGCTCACCTGGGACATCGTATGGCTACACCTTC. It translates to CASSPGTSYGYTF.

This clone was counted a few times. The V call is TRBV6-5, the J call TRBJ1-1, with TRBD1 identical over 10 bases. CDR3 length: 13 residues. Germline-derived CDR1 and CDR2 are MNHEY and SVGAGI. The V segment lost 5 bases and the J segment 4 bases; nucleotides outside the gene matches: 1. CDR3 in DNA: TGTGCCAGCAGTAGGGACAGGGGCACTGAAGCTTTCTTT. It yields the protein CASSRDRGTEAFF.

V usage is TRBV10-3 and J usage is TRBJ1-1, with 9 bases lining up with TRBD1. CDR1 ENHRY and CDR2 SYGVKD come from the germline V gene. There are 18 residues in the CDR3. The V gene end was trimmed by 2 bases and the J gene end by 4 bases; junction bases not matched to a gene: 14. The CDR3 here is CAISERTSITGGRTEAFF. CDR3 coding DNA: TGTGCCATCAGTGAGAGAACCTCGATTACAGGGGGCCGCACTGAAGCTTTCTTT.

The rearrangement links TRBV11-2 to TRBJ1-2; TRBD1 matches at 8 bases. CDR3 length: 16 amino acids. The germline V gene has CDR1 SGHAT and CDR2 FQNNGV. Germline trimming cut 1 base from V and 4 bases from J; bases unmatched to any gene: 8. The CDR3 nucleotides are TGTGCCAGCAGCTTAGTTCTGACAGGGGACCGCTATGGCTACACCTTC. Its translation is CASSLVLTGDRYGYTF.

This clone has just one count. The chain links TRBV5-1 to TRBJ2-4, with TRBD1 identical over 9 bases. J was trimmed by 4 bases and V by 3 bases; bases with no gene match: 2. Germline V gives CDR1 SGHRS, CDR2 YFSETQ. The CDR3 is made up of 14 amino acids. The CDR3 region is CASSSGTGKNIQYF. DNA for the CDR3: TGCGCCAGCAGCTCCGGGACAGGGAAAAACATTCAGTACTTC.